These 5 T cell receptor beta chains came from one sample sequenced in a study of T cell changes during pregnancy in multiple sclerosis. TCRdb's copy holds only in-frame clones and misses some; the assay was immunoSEQ multiplex PCR. The table has 100,000 or so clones, about nine tenths seen once; the top ten hold approximately 2%. This material consisted of peripheral blood, taken after pregnancy. These receptor sequences come from a female donor with multiple sclerosis, enrolled in a pregnancy study.

This clone was seen a single time. The chain is built from TRBV5-5 and TRBJ1-4; D not resolved. V shed 3 bases and J shed 2 bases, with 14 bases lying between them. This CDR3 has 16 residues. The V gene's germline CDR1 is SGHKS and CDR2 YYEKEE (reference sequence). The CDR3 spells CASSSGLTGTNEKLFF. CDR3 nucleotides: TGTGCCAGCAGCTCCGGCCTGACGGGGACTAATGAAAAACTGTTTTTT.

The V gene is TRBV2, the J gene TRBJ2-3; D perhaps matches TRBD1 (5 bases). V lost 4 bases and J lost 0, with 11 bases in between. Germline-derived CDR1 and CDR2 are SNHLY and FYNNEI. The CDR3 contains 15 residues. The CDR3 here is CASSGQPSSTDTQYF. The CDR3 DNA reads TGTGCCAGCAGTGGACAGCCGTCTAGCACAGATACGCAGTATTTT.

This chain connects TRBV5-6 to TRBJ1-2; 12 positions agree with TRBD1. This CDR3 is built from 15 residues. With V trimmed by 4 bases and J by 7 bases, 8 bases remained unmatched. Germline V gene sequence: CDR1 SGHDT, CDR2 YYEEEE. The CDR3 region has the DNA TGTGCCAGCAGCCCACGGGGGACAGGGGGCTCTGGCTACACCTTC. Amino acid sequence: CASSPRGTGGSGYTF. The whole variable domain, filled in from reference TRBV5-6 and TRBJ1-2, reads DAGVTQSPTHLIKTRGQQVTLRCSPKSGHDTVSWYQQALGQGPQFIFQYYEEEERQRGNFPDRFSGHQFPNYSSELNVNALLLGDSALYLCASSPRGTGGSGYTFGSGTRLTVV.

The chain couples TRBV19 to TRBJ2-3; maybe TRBD2 (5 bases). The V end lost 2 bases, the J end lost 2 bases, and 8 bases lay between the germline ends. The CDR3 extends over 14 amino acids. Germline CDR1 and CDR2: LNHDA and SQIVND (reference sequence). The CDR3, as DNA: TGTGCCAGTAGTATATCCGGGAACACAGATACGCAGTATTTT. Its protein product is CASSISGNTDTQYF.

This clone occurred once. This chain uses TRBV18 with TRBJ2-5; TRBD2 matches 7 bases. CDR1 is KGHSH and CDR2 is LQKENI in the germline V gene. The CDR3 has 12 residues. V was pared by 3 bases and J by 5 bases, with 0 bases of the junction left unmatched. CDR3 in DNA: TGTGCCAGCTCACCCGGGGGGGAGACCCAGTACTTC. Translating it yields CASSPGGETQYF.